These 27 T cell receptor beta chains were sequenced from one sample in a study of blood T cell repertoires in COVID-19. Profiling relied on immunoSEQ multiplex PCR, and the TCRdb table lists in-frame clones only, not all of them. Of hundreds of thousands of clones in the sample, 90% were seen once. The sample consisted of PBMCs or T cells enriched from blood (not recorded which). These receptors were collected from a man aged 60 to 69 who had recovered from COVID-19.

The chain recombines TRBV6-2 or TRBV6-3 with TRBJ1-1; TRBD1 matches 7 bases. Per germline, CDR1 MNHEY and CDR2 SVGEGT. Trimming at V came to 6 bases and at J to 3 bases, leaving 13 bases not matched to a gene. The CDR3 runs 16 residues. The chain's CDR3 is CASSPPGTAYDTEAFF. CDR3 in DNA: TGTGCCAGCAGCCCCCCAGGGACAGCATACGACACTGAAGCTTTCTTT.

CDR3 bases: TGCGCCAGCAGCCAGGGGAGGACCCTTACCTTTGGCTACACCTTC. Its protein product is CASSQGRTLTFGYTF. V gene TRBV4-3 combines with J gene TRBJ1-2, with D unclear. Per germline, CDR1 LGHNA and CDR2 YSLEER. This CDR3 is built from 15 residues. V gave up 3 bases and J gave up 7 bases, with 18 bases separating them.

This chain uses TRBV19 with TRBJ1-3; TRBD1 matches at 7 bases. The CDR3 sequence is 16 residues long. Trimming took 4 bases from V and 4 from J; bases not matched to a gene: 10. Germline V lookup: CDR1 LNHDA, CDR2 SQIVND (reference sequence). The DNA for the CDR3 is TGTGCCAGTAGTAACCTGGGACAGTTATCCGGAAACACCATATATTTT. It specifies CASSNLGQLSGNTIYF.

The genes are TRBV29-1 and TRBJ2-1; 9 bases align to TRBD2. After removal of 7 bases from V and 3 bases from J, the junction contained 4 bases not matched to a gene. The germline V gene has CDR1 SQVTM and CDR2 ANQGSEA. This CDR3 region has 13 residues. The CDR3 here is CSAAGGLYNEQFF. In DNA form, the CDR3 reads TGCAGCGCAGCGGGAGGCCTCTACAATGAGCAGTTCTTC.

The chain links TRBV11-3 to TRBJ2-1; 11 nucleotides align to TRBD2. The CDR3 is 16 amino acids. J gave up 4 bases and V 5 bases, and 7 bases lay outside the gene matches. CDR1 and CDR2 from the germline V gene are SGHNT and YENEEA. The CDR3 nucleotides read TGTGCCAGCAGCATTCGGACTAGCGGGCCGTACAATGAGCAGTTCTTC. This gives the protein CASSIRTSGPYNEQFF.

V is TRBV18 and J is TRBJ2-4, with a tentative D call TRBD2 (6 bases). The CDR3 extends over 17 amino acids. The V end was cut by 3 bases, the J end by 0 bases, with 15 bases between. CDR1 and CDR2 (germline): KGHSH, LQKENI. The CDR3 bases are TGTGCCAGCTCACCTGGCGGCGGGACTTTAGCCAAAAACATTCAGTACTTC. It specifies CASSPGGGTLAKNIQYF.

This chain uses TRBV5-1 with TRBJ2-2; 11 positions agree with TRBD2. Looked up from germline, CDR1 is SGHRS and CDR2 is YFSETQ. With 1 base clipped from V and 8 bases from J, the junction kept 7 bases outside the gene matches. CDR3 length equals 16 residues. CDR3 coding DNA: TGCGCCAGCAGCTTGCTACTAGCGGGAGTTACTGGGGAGCTGTTTTTT. This sequence encodes CASSLLLAGVTGELFF.

The V gene is TRBV5-6, the J gene TRBJ1-1; D is possibly TRBD1 (5 bases). The CDR3 length is 16 residues. V dropped 3 bases and J dropped 1 base, with 16 bases sitting between them. Germline lookup yields CDR1 SGHDT and CDR2 YYEEEE. CDR3 loop: CASSSARGVANTEAFF. The CDR3 DNA reads TGTGCCAGCAGCTCCGCGCGGGGGGTAGCGAACACTGAAGCTTTCTTT. Together with reference TRBV5-6 and TRBJ1-1, the CDR3 gives the full variable domain: DAGVTQSPTHLIKTRGQQVTLRCSPKSGHDTVSWYQQALGQGPQFIFQYYEEEERQRGNFPDRFSGHQFPNYSSELNVNALLLGDSALYLCASSSARGVANTEAFFGQGTRLTVV.

V and J are TRBV5-8 and TRBJ2-7, with TRBD1 as a possible D gene (5 bases). V dropped 6 bases and J dropped 2 bases, with 15 bases sitting between them. Germline CDR1 is SGHTS and CDR2 is YDEGEE. This CDR3 spans 14 amino acids. The CDR3 DNA sequence: TGTGCCAGCATCACAGGATGGAGTACCTACGAGCAGTACTTC. Protein: CASITGWSTYEQYF.

The CDR3 DNA follows: TGTGCCAGCAGCTTAGCGGGGGGAGGAGAGACCCAGTACTTC. It is translated as CASSLAGGGETQYF. The rearrangement links TRBV7-2 to TRBJ2-5; the D gene is possibly TRBD2 (6 bases). This CDR3 region has 14 residues. Germline lookup yields CDR1 SGHTA and CDR2 FQGNSA. Trimming left V 0 bases short and J 4 bases short, with 9 bases between.

The chain carries TRBV4-3 and TRBJ1-1; D call uncertain. Germline V gene data show CDR1 as LGHNA and CDR2 as YSLEER. CDR3 length: 16 residues. The germline V and J ends were trimmed by 1 base and 1 base, with 13 bases remaining between them. The CDR3 here is CASSQVGTARNTEAFF. The CDR3, as DNA: TGCGCCAGCAGCCAAGTCGGTACCGCAAGGAACACTGAAGCTTTCTTT.

The V gene is TRBV5-1, the J gene TRBJ2-3, with 13 bases matching TRBD2. V shed 4 bases and J 2 bases; nucleotides not matched to a gene: 4. Per germline, CDR1 SGHRS and CDR2 YFSETQ. The CDR3 runs to 16 residues. In DNA form, the CDR3 reads TGCGCCAGCAGCCTTGGGACTAGCGGGATCACAGATACGCAGTATTTT. Amino acids: CASSLGTSGITDTQYF.

This chain joins TRBV7-9 and TRBJ2-3, with TRBD2 matching 9 bases. This CDR3 comprises 15 residues. Germline CDR1 and CDR2: SEHNR and FQNEAQ (reference sequence). J was trimmed by 3 bases and V by 1 base; bases with no gene match: 2. This CDR3 is CASSLVAGATDTQYF. The CDR3, as DNA: TGTGCCAGCAGCTTAGTAGCGGGGGCGACAGATACGCAGTATTTT.

The rearrangement uses TRBV27 and TRBJ2-1; 10 bases are shared with TRBD2. Per the germline V gene, CDR1 is MNHEY and CDR2 is SMNVEV (reference sequence). The CDR3 spans 16 residues. The J segment lost 1 base and the V segment lost 6 bases, leaving 6 bases of the junction unmatched. The CDR3 sequence: CASRKAGGLSYNEQFF. DNA for the CDR3: TGTGCCAGCAGGAAAGCGGGGGGGCTGTCCTACAATGAGCAGTTCTTC.

CDR3 coding DNA: TGTGCCAGTGCAACTAGCGGGGGTCTGGCAGATACGCAGTATTTT. The encoded protein is CASATSGGLADTQYF. The chain uses TRBV19 and TRBJ2-3; 11 bases line up with TRBD2. The ends lost 8 bases at V and 4 bases at J; junction bases unmatched: 8. Germline-derived CDR1 and CDR2 are LNHDA and SQIVND (reference sequence). The CDR3 extends over 15 amino acids.

For this clone: Other DNA sequences in the same sample also yield this CDR3. V and J are TRBV9 and TRBJ2-1, with D possibly matching TRBD2 (7 bases). Trimming removed 2 bases from V and 8 bases from J, with 11 bases in between. CDR1 SGDLS and CDR2 YYNGEE come from the germline V gene. The CDR3 totals 13 residues. CDR3 nucleotide sequence: TGTGCCAGCAGCGTCACAGGGAGGGATGAGCAGTTCTTC. Amino acid sequence: CASSVTGRDEQFF.

The chain combines TRBV7-6 with TRBJ2-1, with TRBD1 identical over 7 bases. Germline V gene lookup returns CDR1 SGHVS and CDR2 FNYEAQ. After removal of 7 bases from V and 5 bases from J, the junction contained 8 bases not matched to a gene. The CDR3 consists of 14 residues. The CDR3 DNA reads TGTGCCAGCAACCCGGGACAGATCAACAATGAGCAGTTCTTC. Translating gives CASNPGQINNEQFF.

V gene TRBV5-5 combines with J gene TRBJ2-2; tentatively, D is TRBD2 (6 bases). The CDR3 covers 16 residues. Trimming removed 1 base at V and 0 bases at J, with 10 bases between. Germline V CDR1 and CDR2: SGHKS, YYEKEE (reference sequence). The chain's CDR3 is CASSLFSGANTGELFF. CDR3 DNA: TGTGCCAGCAGCTTGTTTTCGGGGGCGAACACCGGGGAGCTGTTTTTT.

On this clone itself: Given a much more abundant clone one base away, this may be a read error. Other DNA sequences in the sample encode the same CDR3. This chain links TRBV5-1 with TRBJ1-2, with 10 bases identical to TRBD1. From germline, CDR1 is SGHRS and CDR2 YFSETQ. This CDR3 comprises 14 residues. Trimming at V came to 3 bases and at J to 3 bases, leaving 2 bases not matched to a gene. The CDR3 region has the DNA TGCGCCAGCAGCTCCGGGACAGGGGACTATGGCTACACCTTC. It codes for CASSSGTGDYGYTF.

This sequence joins TRBV30 and TRBJ1-1; unclear D gene. Germline V gives CDR1 GTSNPN, CDR2 SVGIG (reference sequence). The CDR3 length is 14 residues. Trimming removed 0 bases at V and 4 bases at J, with 12 bases between. Written as DNA, the CDR3 is TGTGCCTGGAGTGTAAGAGGATTGGGCACTGAAGCTTTCTTT. It codes for CAWSVRGLGTEAFF.

This sequence joins TRBV5-1 and TRBJ1-2, with a possible D match to TRBD1 (6 bases). From germline, CDR1 is SGHRS and CDR2 YFSETQ. V lost 0 bases and J 6 bases, leaving 12 bases between the germline ends. This CDR3 region has 14 residues. DNA of the CDR3: TGCGCCAGCAGCTTGGCCGGTAGGACAGATGGCTACACCTTC. Translation gives CASSLAGRTDGYTF. Based on the CDR3 plus reference TRBV5-1 and TRBJ1-2, the full variable domain is KAGVTQTPRYLIKTRGQQVTLSCSPISGHRSVSWYQQTPGQGLQFLFEYFSETQRNKGNFPGRFSGRQFSNSRSEMNVSTLELGDSALYLCASSLAGRTDGYTFGSGTRLTVV.

The chain has TRBV5-5 and TRBJ1-1; D may be TRBD1 (6 bases). Trimming removed 4 bases from V and 2 bases from J, with 15 bases in between. The CDR3 covers 15 residues. Per the germline V gene, CDR1 is SGHKS and CDR2 is YYEKEE (reference sequence). CDR3 residues: CASSLTRGANTEAFF. CDR3 bases: TGTGCCAGCAGCCTCACCAGGGGAGCTAACACTGAAGCTTTCTTT. Full variable domain (rest looked up from reference TRBV5-5 and TRBJ1-1): DAGVTQSPTHLIKTRGQQVTLRCSPISGHKSVSWYQQVLGQGPQFIFQYYEKEERGRGNFPDRFSARQFPNYSSELNVNALLLGDSALYLCASSLTRGANTEAFFGQGTRLTVV.

V is TRBV5-6 and J is TRBJ2-6; D might be TRBD1 (5 bases). The CDR3 has 18 amino acids. V dropped 0 bases and J dropped 0 bases, with 13 bases sitting between them. Germline lookup yields CDR1 SGHDT and CDR2 YYEEEE. The CDR3 nucleotides are TGTGCCAGCAGCTTGGGACAGATCGTGACCTCTGGGGCCAACGTCCTGACTTTC. This gives the protein CASSLGQIVTSGANVLTF.

The chain employs TRBV7-2 and TRBJ1-1; the match to TRBD1 covers 10 bases. Trimming removed 1 base from V and 0 bases from J; junction bases left unmatched: 8. Germline V gene lookup returns CDR1 SGHTA and CDR2 FQGNSA. The CDR3 is 18 amino acids. The CDR3 sequence is CASSLVLWGQGMNTEAFF. CDR3 sequence (DNA): TGTGCCAGCAGCTTAGTGTTGTGGGGACAGGGGATGAACACTGAAGCTTTCTTT.

This chain uses TRBV11-2 with TRBJ2-7; weak D call: TRBD2 (5 bases). Germline loops: CDR1 SGHAT, CDR2 FQNNGV. Trimming pared 1 base from V and 2 bases from J, leaving 15 bases between. The CDR3 extends over 16 amino acids. The CDR3 region has the DNA TGTGCCAGCAGCTTAGGACGGGGTCCTATGGCCTACGAGCAGTACTTC. Translation gives CASSLGRGPMAYEQYF.

The rearrangement uses TRBV2 and TRBJ1-5, with 8 nucleotides matching TRBD1. The V and J ends lost 4 bases and 0 bases, in that order; junction bases with no gene match: 2. CDR3 length equals 15 residues. Looked up from germline, CDR1 is SNHLY and CDR2 is FYNNEI. CDR3 in amino acids: CASSGDRNSNQPQHF. CDR3 coding DNA: TGTGCCAGCAGTGGGGACAGGAATAGCAATCAGCCCCAGCATTTT.

This sequence joins TRBV24-1 and TRBJ1-1, with 8 bases identical to TRBD1. Germline CDR1 and CDR2: KGHDR and SFDVKD. The ends lost 11 bases at V and 2 bases at J; junction bases unmatched: 6. CDR3 length equals 13 residues. The CDR3: CASRQGPNTEAFF. The CDR3 bases are TGTGCCAGTCGACAGGGGCCAAACACTGAAGCTTTCTTT.